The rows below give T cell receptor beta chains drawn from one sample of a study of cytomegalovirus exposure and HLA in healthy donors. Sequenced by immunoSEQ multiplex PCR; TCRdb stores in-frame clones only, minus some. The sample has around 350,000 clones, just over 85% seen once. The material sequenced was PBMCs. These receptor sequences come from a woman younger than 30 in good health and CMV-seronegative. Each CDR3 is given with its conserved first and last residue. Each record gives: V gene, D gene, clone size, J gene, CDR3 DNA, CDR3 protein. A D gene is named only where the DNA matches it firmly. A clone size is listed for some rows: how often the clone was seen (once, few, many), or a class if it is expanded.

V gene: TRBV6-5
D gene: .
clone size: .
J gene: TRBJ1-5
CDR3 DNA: TGTGCCAGCAGTTACACATTCAGGTCAAATCAGCCCCAGCATTTT
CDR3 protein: CASSYTFRSNQPQHF

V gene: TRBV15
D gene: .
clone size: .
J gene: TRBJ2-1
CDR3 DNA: TGTGCCACCAGCATCAGGGATAGCTCCTACAATGAGCAGTTCTTC
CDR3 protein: CATSIRDSSYNEQFF

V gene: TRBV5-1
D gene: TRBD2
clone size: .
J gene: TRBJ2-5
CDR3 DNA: TGCGCCACCCACAGCGGTAGTAGCGGGGGCCGGGAGACCCAGTACTTC
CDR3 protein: CATHSGSSGGRETQYF

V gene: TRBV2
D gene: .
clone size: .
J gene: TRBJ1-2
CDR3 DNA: TGTGCCAGCAGTGAACTACGGGGGACGGCGTATGGCTACACCTTC
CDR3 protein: CASSELRGTAYGYTF

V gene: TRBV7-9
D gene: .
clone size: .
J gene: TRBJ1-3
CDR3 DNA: TGTGCCAGCAGCTTAGTTTTCGGGGGTGGTAACACCATATATTTT
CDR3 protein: CASSLVFGGGNTIYF

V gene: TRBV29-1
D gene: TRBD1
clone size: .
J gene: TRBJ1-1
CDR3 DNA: TGCAGCGTGGAACCCACCCTCAGACAGGGGAAAGCTTTCTTT
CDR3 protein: CSVEPTLRQGKAFF

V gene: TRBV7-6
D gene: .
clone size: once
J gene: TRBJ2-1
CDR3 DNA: TGTGCCAGCAGCCCAGGAGGCCGGGAGCAGTTCTTC
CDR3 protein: CASSPGGREQFF

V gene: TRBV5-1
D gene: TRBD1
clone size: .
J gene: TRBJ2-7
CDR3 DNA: TGCGCCAGCAGCTTGATCCCGGGGACAGGTTCCTACGAGCAGTACTTC
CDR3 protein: CASSLIPGTGSYEQYF

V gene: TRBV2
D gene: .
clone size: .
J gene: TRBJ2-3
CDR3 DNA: TGTGCCAGCAGTTCCTCGGGCGGAGCGAGGGTTACGCAGTATTTT
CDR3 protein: CASSSSGGARVTQYF

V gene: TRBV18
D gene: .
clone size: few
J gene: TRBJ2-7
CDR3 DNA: TGTGCCAGCTCTCGACGGGATGATAACGAGCAGTACTTC
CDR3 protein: CASSRRDDNEQYF

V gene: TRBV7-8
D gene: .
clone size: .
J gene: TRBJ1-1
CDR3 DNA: TGTGCCAGCAGCTCGACCGGAGCCTTGAACACTGAAGCTTTCTTT
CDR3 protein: CASSSTGALNTEAFF

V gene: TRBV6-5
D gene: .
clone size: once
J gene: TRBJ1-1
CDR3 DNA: TGTGCCAGCTCCCAAGGGGGCACTGAAGCTTTCTTT
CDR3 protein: CASSQGGTEAFF

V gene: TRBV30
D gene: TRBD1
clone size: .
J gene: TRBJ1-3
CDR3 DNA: TGTGCCTGTTGGGGACAGGCACCCTCTGGAAACACCATATATTTT
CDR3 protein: CACWGQAPSGNTIYF

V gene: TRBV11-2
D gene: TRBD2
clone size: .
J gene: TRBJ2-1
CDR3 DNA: TGTGCCAGCAGCGAGTTTTTTATAGCGGGGGGGTTGAATGAGCAGTTCTTC
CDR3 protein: CASSEFFIAGGLNEQFF

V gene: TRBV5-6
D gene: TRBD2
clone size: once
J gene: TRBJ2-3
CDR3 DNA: TGTGCCAGCAGCTTGGCCGGGGAAGCGGGGGGCCCGACAGATACGCAGTATTTT
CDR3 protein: CASSLAGEAGGPTDTQYF

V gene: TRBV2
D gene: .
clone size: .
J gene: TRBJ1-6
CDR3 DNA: TGTGCCAGCAGTGGGGACAATGACTCACCCCTCCACTTT
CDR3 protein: CASSGDNDSPLHF

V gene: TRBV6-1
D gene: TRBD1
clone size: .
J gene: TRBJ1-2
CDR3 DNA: TGTGCCAGCAGATACTTACAGGGGGATGGCTACACCTTC
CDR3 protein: CASRYLQGDGYTF

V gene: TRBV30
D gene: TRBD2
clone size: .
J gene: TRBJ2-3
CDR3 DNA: TGTGCCTGGGCTGGACTAGCGGGGCTCACAGATACGCAGTATTTT
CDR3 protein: CAWAGLAGLTDTQYF

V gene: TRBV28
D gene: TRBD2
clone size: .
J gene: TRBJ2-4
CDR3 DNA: TGTGCCAGCAGTCGTACTAGCGCGAAAAACATTCAGTACTTC
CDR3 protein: CASSRTSAKNIQYF

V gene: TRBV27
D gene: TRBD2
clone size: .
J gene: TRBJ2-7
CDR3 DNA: TGTGCCAGCAATCGACTCGGGGGGAACTCCTACGAGCAGTACTTC
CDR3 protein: CASNRLGGNSYEQYF

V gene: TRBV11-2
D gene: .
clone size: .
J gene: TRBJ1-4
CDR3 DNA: TGTGCCAGCAGCCCCCGGGGGGGGACTAATGAAAAACTGTTTTTT
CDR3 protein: CASSPRGGTNEKLFF

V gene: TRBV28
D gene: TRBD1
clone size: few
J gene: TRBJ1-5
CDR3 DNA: TGTGCCACTAGGGACAGACGGAGCAATAGCAATCAGCCCCAGCATTTT
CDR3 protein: CATRDRRSNSNQPQHF

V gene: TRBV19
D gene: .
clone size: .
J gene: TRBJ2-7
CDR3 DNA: TGTGCCAGTAGTATCGGAGGGGTATACGAGCAGTACTTC
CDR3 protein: CASSIGGVYEQYF

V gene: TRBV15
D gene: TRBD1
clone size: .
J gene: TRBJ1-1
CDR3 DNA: TGTGCCACTTTGGGACAGGGAGGGAACACTGAAGCTTTCTTT
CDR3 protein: CATLGQGGNTEAFF

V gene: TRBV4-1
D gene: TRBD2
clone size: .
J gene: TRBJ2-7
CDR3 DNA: TGCGCCAGCAGCCAGGGACTAGCGGGGACTCGACAGCGGGAGCAGTACTTC
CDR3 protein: CASSQGLAGTRQREQYF

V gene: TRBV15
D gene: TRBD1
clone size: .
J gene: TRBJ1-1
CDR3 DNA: TGTGCCACCAGCACAGGACAGGGCCTGAACACTGAAGCTTTCTTT
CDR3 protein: CATSTGQGLNTEAFF

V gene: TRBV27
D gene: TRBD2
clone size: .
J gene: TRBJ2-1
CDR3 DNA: TGTGCCAGCAGTTCGACTTCCCTAGCGGGGATCGGCAATGAGCAGTTCTTC
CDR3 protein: CASSSTSLAGIGNEQFF

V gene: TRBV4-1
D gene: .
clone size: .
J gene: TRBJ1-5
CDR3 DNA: TGCGCCAGCAGCCCCCTGCGTGGCAATCAGCCCCAGCATTTT
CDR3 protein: CASSPLRGNQPQHF

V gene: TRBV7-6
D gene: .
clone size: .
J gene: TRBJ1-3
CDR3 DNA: TGTGCCAGCAGCTTGTTTGAGGATAGCTCTGGAAACACCATATATTTT
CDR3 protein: CASSLFEDSSGNTIYF

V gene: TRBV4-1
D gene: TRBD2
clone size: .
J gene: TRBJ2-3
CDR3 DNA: TGCGCCAGCAGCCACCTCCTAGCGGCCCCTAGCACAGATACGCAGTATTTT
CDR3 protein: CASSHLLAAPSTDTQYF

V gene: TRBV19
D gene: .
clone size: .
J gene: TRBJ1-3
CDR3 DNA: TGTGCCAGTAGTATCCCCGGCGGAACAACTGGAAACACCATATATTTT
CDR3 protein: CASSIPGGTTGNTIYF

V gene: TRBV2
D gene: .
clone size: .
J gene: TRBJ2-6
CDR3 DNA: TGTGCCAGCAGGTCCGGGACTGGCTCTGGGGCCAACGTCCTGACTTTC
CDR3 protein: CASRSGTGSGANVLTF

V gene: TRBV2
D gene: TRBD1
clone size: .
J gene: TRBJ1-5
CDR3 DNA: TGTGCCAGCAGTGGAGGACAGGGGTTTGGGTATAGCAATCAGCCCCAGCATTTT
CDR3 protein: CASSGGQGFGYSNQPQHF

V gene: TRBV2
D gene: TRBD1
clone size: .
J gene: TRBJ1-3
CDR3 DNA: TGTGCCAGCACAGACAGGGTCTCTGGAAACACCATATATTTT
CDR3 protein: CASTDRVSGNTIYF

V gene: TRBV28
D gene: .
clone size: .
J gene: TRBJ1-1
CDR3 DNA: TGTGCCAGCAGGTCAGGGAGGACGAGGACTGAAGCTTTCTTT
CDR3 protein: CASRSGRTRTEAFF

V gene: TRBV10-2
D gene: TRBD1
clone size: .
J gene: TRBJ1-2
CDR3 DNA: TGCGCCAGCAGTGTACAGGGGGCTTATGGCTACACCTTC
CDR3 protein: CASSVQGAYGYTF

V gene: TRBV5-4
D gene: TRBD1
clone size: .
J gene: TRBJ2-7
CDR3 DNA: TGTGCCAGCAGCTTGCGACAGGGGGGTTCGTACGAGCAGTACTTC
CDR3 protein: CASSLRQGGSYEQYF

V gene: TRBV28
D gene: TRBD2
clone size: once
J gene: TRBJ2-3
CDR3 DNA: TGTGCCAGCAGTTCTATTGGGCGGGAGCACACAGATACGCAGTATTTT
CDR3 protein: CASSSIGREHTDTQYF

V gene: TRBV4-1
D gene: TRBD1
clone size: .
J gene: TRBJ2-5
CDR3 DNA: TGCGCCAGCAGCCAAGTGACAGGGCGGGAGACCCAGTACTTC
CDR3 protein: CASSQVTGRETQYF

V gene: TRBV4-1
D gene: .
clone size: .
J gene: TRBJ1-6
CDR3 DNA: TGCGCCAGCAGCCAAGATGGGATATCGGACAGCTCCTATAATTCACCCCTCCACTTT
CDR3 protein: CASSQDGISDSSYNSPLHF

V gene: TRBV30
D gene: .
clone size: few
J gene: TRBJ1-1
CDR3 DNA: TGTGCCTGGAGTGTACTCGGTGACAAGCCGAACACTGAAGCTTTCTTT
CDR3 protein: CAWSVLGDKPNTEAFF

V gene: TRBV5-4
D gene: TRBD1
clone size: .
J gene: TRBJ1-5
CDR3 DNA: TGTGCCAGCAGCTTGGGGGGACAGGGGGCTAGTCAGCCCCAGCATTTT
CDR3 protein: CASSLGGQGASQPQHF

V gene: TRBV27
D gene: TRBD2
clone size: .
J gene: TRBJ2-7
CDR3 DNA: TGTGCCAGCAGCCCTAGCGGGAGATCCTCCTACGAGCAGTACTTC
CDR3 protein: CASSPSGRSSYEQYF

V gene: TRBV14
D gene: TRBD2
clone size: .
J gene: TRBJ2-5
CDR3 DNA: TGTGCCAGCAGCCAAATAGCGGGGCTCCAAGAGACCCAGTACTTC
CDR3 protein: CASSQIAGLQETQYF

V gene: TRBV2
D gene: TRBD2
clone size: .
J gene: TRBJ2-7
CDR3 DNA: TGTGCCAGCAGACTCAGCGGGAGTGCGCTTCGCGAGCAGTACTTC
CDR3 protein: CASRLSGSALREQYF

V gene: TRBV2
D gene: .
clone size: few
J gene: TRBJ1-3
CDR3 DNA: TGTGCCAGCACGCGGACAGTTAGCTCTGGAAACACCATATATTTT
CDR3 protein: CASTRTVSSGNTIYF

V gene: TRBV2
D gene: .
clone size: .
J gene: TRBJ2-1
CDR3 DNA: TGTGCCAGCAGTTTACAGCATGAGCAGTTCTTC
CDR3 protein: CASSLQHEQFF

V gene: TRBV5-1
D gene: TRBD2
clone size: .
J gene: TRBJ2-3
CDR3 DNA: TGCGCCAGCAGCTCTGGACTAGCGGGGGGGCTTGGTAGCACAGATACGCAGTATTTT
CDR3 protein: CASSSGLAGGLGSTDTQYF

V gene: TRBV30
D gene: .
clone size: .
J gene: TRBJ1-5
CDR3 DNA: TGTGCCTGGGGACAGAATCAGCCCCAGCATTTT
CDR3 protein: CAWGQNQPQHF

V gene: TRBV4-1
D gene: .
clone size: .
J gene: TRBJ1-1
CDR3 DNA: TGCGCCAGCAGCCAAGAACGCGAGATCACTGAAGCTTTCTTT
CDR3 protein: CASSQEREITEAFF

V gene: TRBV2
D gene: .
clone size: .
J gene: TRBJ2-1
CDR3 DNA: TGTGCCAGCAGTGTAGCTAGCGTACCCTACAATGAGCAGTTCTTC
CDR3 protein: CASSVASVPYNEQFF

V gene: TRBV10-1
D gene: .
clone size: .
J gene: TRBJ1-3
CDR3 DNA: TGCGCCAGCAGTCCAGGTTTAAGCTCTGGAAACACCATATATTTT
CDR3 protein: CASSPGLSSGNTIYF

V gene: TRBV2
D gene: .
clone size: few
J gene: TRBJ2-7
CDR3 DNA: TGTGCCAGCAGGGGCGGGACAGTCCACGAGCAGTACTTC
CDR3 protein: CASRGGTVHEQYF

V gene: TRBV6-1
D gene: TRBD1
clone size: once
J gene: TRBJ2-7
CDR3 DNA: TGTGCCAGCTTTTGGCAGGGGGCTTCCGACGAGCAGTACTTC
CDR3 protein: CASFWQGASDEQYF

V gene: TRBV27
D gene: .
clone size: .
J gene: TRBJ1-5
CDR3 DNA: TGTGCCAGCGGAAGGACTGGGAATAGCAATCAGCCCCAGCATTTT
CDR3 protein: CASGRTGNSNQPQHF

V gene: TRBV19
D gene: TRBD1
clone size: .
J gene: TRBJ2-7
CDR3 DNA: TGTGCCAGTAGTTTCGGGACAGGGCTCTACGAGCAGTACTTC
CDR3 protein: CASSFGTGLYEQYF

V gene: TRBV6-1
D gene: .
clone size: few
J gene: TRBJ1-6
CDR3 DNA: TGTGCCAGCACTCAGGGGTATAATTCACCCCTCCACTTT
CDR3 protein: CASTQGYNSPLHF